These 29 T cell receptor beta chains share one sample of origin, sequenced in a study of blood T cell repertoires in COVID-19. The method was immunoSEQ multiplex PCR; TCRdb's version includes in-frame clones alone and lacks a portion of them. The sample yields just under 80,000 clones, 80% to 85% seen once. The sequenced sample was peripheral blood. The source is a woman in her 70s with acute or convalescent COVID-19.

The V and J genes are TRBV6-1 and TRBJ1-5, with 7 positions matching TRBD1. With 3 bases clipped from V and 2 bases from J, the junction kept 10 bases outside the gene matches. In germline, CDR1 is MNHNS, CDR2 SASEGT. The CDR3 sequence is 17 residues long. CDR3 region: CASSDPFTGEGNQPQHF. CDR3 DNA sequence: TGTGCCAGCAGTGACCCATTTACAGGGGAGGGCAATCAGCCCCAGCATTTT.

This clone was found once. The rearrangement links TRBV6-1 to TRBJ2-3; 8 bases fit TRBD2. The CDR3 has 17 amino acids. With 0 bases clipped from V and 0 bases from J, the junction kept 5 bases outside the gene matches. CDR1 is MNHNS, CDR2 SASEGT, per germline. The CDR3 is CASSEALGLASTDTQYF. CDR3 nucleotides: TGTGCCAGCAGTGAAGCTCTAGGACTAGCTAGCACAGATACGCAGTATTTT.

V gene TRBV6-1 combines with J gene TRBJ1-4, with D perhaps TRBD1 (6 bases). This CDR3 has 15 residues. The V gene's germline CDR1 is MNHNS and CDR2 SASEGT. Between the trimmed V and J ends, which lost 3 bases and 5 bases, there was a span of 13 bases. The DNA of the CDR3 is TGTGCCAGCAGTGAGAGGGACAACGCGAATGAAAAACTGTTTTTT. Protein sequence: CASSERDNANEKLFF.

The chain combines TRBV6-1 with TRBJ2-4; D may be TRBD2 (7 bases). Trimming removed 2 bases at V and 3 bases at J, with 23 bases between. The CDR3 length is 19 residues. In germline, CDR1 is MNHNS, CDR2 SASEGT. The DNA for the CDR3 is TGTGCCAGCAGTGAACACCACTGGGAGGGGGGTTTCGTCAAAAACATTCAGTACTTC. Translation: CASSEHHWEGGFVKNIQYF.

The chain joins TRBV7-3 to TRBJ2-1, with D unresolved. This CDR3 comprises 12 residues. Germline CDR1 is SGHTA and CDR2 is FQGTGA. V was cut by 4 bases and J by 9 bases, with 10 bases left in between. The CDR3 DNA sequence: TGTGCCAGCAGCTCCGGATCGGGTGAGCAGTTCTTC. Its translation is CASSSGSGEQFF.

V usage is TRBV6-2 or TRBV6-3 and J usage is TRBJ1-5, with a weak D call TRBD1 (5 bases). Trimming removed 5 bases at V and 4 bases at J, with 15 bases between. Looked up from germline, CDR1 is MNHEY and CDR2 is SVGEGT. The CDR3 sequence is 15 residues long. CDR3 amino acids: CASSDGTWRNQPQHF. The DNA of the CDR3 is TGTGCCAGCAGTGATGGGACTTGGAGGAATCAGCCCCAGCATTTT.

The V and J genes are TRBV7-8 and TRBJ1-2; D might be TRBD1 (6 bases). Trimming took 5 bases from V and 4 from J, leaving 17 bases between them. The germline CDR1 and CDR2 sequences are SGHVS and FQNEAQ. The CDR3 covers 15 residues. The CDR3: CASSPSRTASYGYTF. The CDR3 DNA reads TGTGCCAGCAGCCCCTCACGGACAGCCTCCTATGGCTACACCTTC.

The chain combines TRBV7-2 with TRBJ2-5; 9 bases map to TRBD2. J lost 4 bases, V lost 3 bases, and 3 bases had no gene match. The length of the CDR3 is 14 residues. CDR1 is SGHTA and CDR2 is FQGNSA in the germline V gene. In DNA, the CDR3 is TGTGCCAGCAGCTTGGCGGGAGGGATAGAGACCCAGTACTTC. Translated, it gives CASSLAGGIETQYF.

V and J are TRBV5-1 and TRBJ1-4, with TRBD1 matching over 7 bases. V was clipped by 4 bases and J by 0 bases; unmatched bases: 6. CDR3 length: 16 amino acids. Germline CDR1 SGHRS, CDR2 YFSETQ. Written as DNA, the CDR3 is TGCGCCAGCAGCGAGGGACAGCTTGCAACTAATGAAAAACTGTTTTTT. Its protein is CASSEGQLATNEKLFF.

The chain carries TRBV12-3 or TRBV12-4 and TRBJ2-7, with unresolved D. CDR3 length equals 12 residues. With 5 bases removed from V and 8 bases from J, the gap between germline ends came to 13 bases. The DNA of the CDR3 is TGTGCCAGCAGTCCTCTCGCATCTAAGCAGTACTTC. This sequence encodes CASSPLASKQYF.

This sequence joins TRBV2 and TRBJ1-2; maybe TRBD1 (5 bases). Germline V lookup: CDR1 SNHLY, CDR2 FYNNEI. V was shortened by 2 bases and J by 4 bases, with 14 bases between the two germline ends. The CDR3 loop spans 15 amino acids. The CDR3 region has the DNA TGTGCCAGCAGTGAACTGGGTCAGGGCTCCTATGGCTACACCTTC. Translating gives CASSELGQGSYGYTF.

V and J are TRBV19 and TRBJ2-1; D is perhaps TRBD2 (6 bases). V dropped 8 bases and J dropped 0 bases, with 11 bases sitting between them. The CDR3 spans 14 residues. Germline CDR1 LNHDA, CDR2 SQIVND (reference sequence). This CDR3 reads CASGVTSSYNEQFF. The CDR3 DNA reads as TGTGCCAGTGGAGTGACTAGCTCCTACAATGAGCAGTTCTTC.

The CDR3 region has the DNA TGTGCCAGCAGTTTGGGACAGGGGAATCAGCCCCAGCATTTT. This translates into CASSLGQGNQPQHF. V usage is TRBV11-2 and J usage is TRBJ1-5, with TRBD1 matching over 10 bases. CDR3 length equals 14 residues. Germline V lookup: CDR1 SGHAT, CDR2 FQNNGV. With 6 bases clipped from V and 4 bases from J, the junction kept 3 bases outside the gene matches.

This chain links TRBV2 with TRBJ1-3; 9 bases agree with TRBD1. CDR1 and CDR2 from the germline V gene are SNHLY and FYNNEI. The length of the CDR3 is 15 residues. After removal of 6 bases from V and 4 bases from J, the junction contained 7 bases not matched to a gene. CDR3 bases: TGTGCCAGCAGCCCACAGGGGGCGAACGGAAACACCATATATTTT. Its protein is CASSPQGANGNTIYF. The entire variable domain, with the rest obtained from reference TRBV2 and TRBJ1-3, is as follows: EPEVTQTPSHQVTQMGQEVILRCVPISNHLYFYWYRQILGQKVEFLVSFYNNEISEKSEIFDDQFSVERPDGSNFTLKIRSTKLEDSAMYFCASSPQGANGNTIYFGEGSWLTVV.

V and J are TRBV5-3 and TRBJ2-3, with 10 bases aligning to TRBD1. TRBV5-3 is classed as an ORF, of uncertain function. V was clipped by 6 bases and J by 4 bases; unmatched bases: 8. The CDR3 runs 15 residues. In DNA, the CDR3 is TGTGCCAGAAATCTCGACAGGGGGCAAGCAGATACGCAGTATTTT. Amino acids: CARNLDRGQADTQYF.

The CDR3 DNA is TGCGCCAGCAGTGAGAACTACCCGTTGGGGCAGTTCTTC. Its translation: CASSENYPLGQFF. The J gene is TRBJ2-1, the V gene TRBV10-1; no clear D gene. Germline V CDR1 and CDR2: WNHNN, SYGVQD (reference sequence). The CDR3 totals 13 residues. Trimming shortened V by 2 bases and J by 12 bases, and 14 bases separated the two germline ends.

CDR3 amino acids: CASSQAQHLNSPLHF. DNA for the CDR3: TGTGCCAGCAGCCAAGCACAGCACCTAAATTCACCCCTCCACTTT. This rearrangement joins TRBV14 to TRBJ1-6; no definite D call. Germline loops: CDR1 SGHDN, CDR2 FVKESK. V lost 1 base to trimming and J lost 7 bases, with 11 bases between them. This CDR3 region has 15 residues.

V usage is TRBV2 and J usage is TRBJ1-6; a weak D match, TRBD1 (6 bases). This CDR3 is 15 amino acids long. The germline V and J ends were trimmed by 6 bases and 6 bases, with 15 bases remaining between them. Germline V gene data show CDR1 as SNHLY and CDR2 as FYNNEI. CDR3 amino acids: CASRPIRGGNSPLHF. The CDR3 DNA reads as TGTGCCAGCAGACCCATCAGGGGTGGTAATTCACCCCTCCACTTT.

The gene calls are TRBV7-2 and TRBJ2-7, with 10 bases matching TRBD2. V gave up 5 bases and J gave up 9 bases; unmatched junction bases: 13. The length of the CDR3 is 15 residues. CDR1 and CDR2 from the germline V gene are SGHTA and FQGNSA. CDR3 protein: CASSPPSSGRGVQYF. As DNA, the CDR3 is TGTGCCAGCAGCCCGCCCTCTAGCGGGAGAGGTGTGCAGTACTTC.

The chain is built from TRBV9 and TRBJ2-3; unclear D gene. Germline CDR1 SGDLS, CDR2 YYNGEE. Deletions cut 3 bases from V and 4 bases from J, with 9 bases between. CDR3 size: 13 residues. CDR3 DNA sequence: TGTGCCAGCAGCGGGAGCATGGCAGATACGCAGTATTTT. This encodes CASSGSMADTQYF.

This chain connects TRBV11-2 to TRBJ1-1; D gene uncertain. V shed 5 bases and J shed 1 base, with 8 bases lying between them. Germline V gives CDR1 SGHAT, CDR2 FQNNGV. This CDR3 is 13 amino acids long. As DNA, the CDR3 is TGTGCCAGCAGCAACAGCGGGAACACTGAAGCTTTCTTT. This encodes CASSNSGNTEAFF.

This clone was recorded only once. The gene calls are TRBV6-1 and TRBJ2-5; D call uncertain. This CDR3 is built from 12 residues. From germline, CDR1 is MNHNS and CDR2 SASEGT. Trimming took off 1 base at V and 9 bases at J, with 9 bases between the two ends. CDR3 region: CASSEGRRAQYF. CDR3 in DNA: TGTGCCAGCAGTGAAGGGAGACGCGCCCAGTACTTC.

This chain links TRBV5-4 with TRBJ2-3, with D maybe TRBD2 (6 bases). V gave up 4 bases and J gave up 0 bases, with 18 bases separating them. CDR3 size: 17 residues. Germline CDR1 and CDR2: SGHNT and YYREEE (reference sequence). The CDR3 nucleotides read TGTGCCAGCAGCCTTAAGGTTGGCGGGGCAAGCACAGATACGCAGTATTTT. It translates to CASSLKVGGASTDTQYF.

This rearrangement joins TRBV4-2 to TRBJ1-2; the D gene is possibly TRBD1 (5 bases). V lost 2 bases to trimming and J lost 6 bases, with 13 bases between them. The CDR3 is 14 residues long. Germline CDR1 and CDR2: LGHNA and YNFKEQ. CDR3 protein: CASSQPETEHGYTF. The CDR3 region has the DNA TGTGCCAGCAGCCAACCCGAGACAGAACATGGCTACACCTTC.

V is TRBV19 and J is TRBJ2-1; D might be TRBD1 (6 bases). CDR1 and CDR2 from the germline V gene are LNHDA and SQIVND (reference sequence). V lost 6 bases to trimming and J lost 4 bases, with 22 bases between them. The CDR3 contains 17 residues. Here the CDR3 reads CASSPPGLGGVYNEQFF. The CDR3 nucleotides are TGTGCCAGTAGCCCCCCCGGGCTTGGGGGCGTGTACAATGAGCAGTTCTTC.

This sequence joins TRBV3-1 (or the pseudogene TRBV3-2) and TRBJ2-1; 10 bases match TRBD2. The CDR3 is 16 residues long. Trimming took 2 bases from V and 4 from J; bases not matched to a gene: 5. Germline CDR1 LGHDT, CDR2 YNNKEL (reference sequence). The CDR3 DNA reads TGTGCCAGCAGCCAACTTAGCGGGAGGCTATACAATGAGCAGTTCTTC. Amino acid sequence: CASSQLSGRLYNEQFF.

The chain couples TRBV3-1 (or the pseudogene TRBV3-2) to TRBJ2-7, with 14 bases identical to TRBD2. V was pared by 3 bases and J by 0 bases, with 7 bases of the junction left unmatched. This CDR3 has 18 amino acids. The germline V gene has CDR1 LGHDT and CDR2 YNNKEL (reference sequence). The CDR3 sequence: CASSQPGLAGAYSYEQYF. The CDR3 coding sequence is TGTGCCAGCAGCCAGCCGGGACTAGCGGGAGCGTACTCCTACGAGCAGTACTTC.

This clone was counted once. For the CDR3, the DNA is TGTGCCAGCAGTGCTTCCGGGACAGGCGTAGATTCACCCCTCCACTTT. Translating gives CASSASGTGVDSPLHF. This sequence joins TRBV6-1 and TRBJ1-6; 8 bases are shared with TRBD1. CDR3 length: 16 amino acids. The V gene's germline CDR1 is MNHNS and CDR2 SASEGT. V trimming: 4 bases; J trimming: 8 bases; junction bases outside the gene matches: 10.

The chain employs TRBV6-5 and TRBJ2-7, with D hard to call. Per the germline V gene, CDR1 is MNHEY and CDR2 is SVGAGI. The V gene lost 4 bases and the J gene lost 2 bases, with 15 bases spanning the gap. The CDR3 has 15 residues. CDR3 in amino acids: CASSSRPLGPYEQYF. In DNA form, the CDR3 reads TGTGCCAGCAGTTCACGACCCCTAGGTCCCTACGAGCAGTACTTC.